The clone carrying this T cell receptor (beta chain) was recorded once. The protocol was immunoSEQ multiplex PCR, while the TCRdb copy is restricted to in-frame clones and leaves out a portion. The sample contains 85,000 to 95,000 clones, roughly nine tenths of which appear only once. Germline-derived CDR1 and CDR2 are LNHDA and SQIVND (reference sequence). CDR3 length: 13 amino acids. V was clipped by 7 bases and J by 6 bases; unmatched bases: 4. The data were obtained in a study of OX40 agonist ivuxolimab in advanced cancers. For the study at large: Patients achieving partial responses numbered three: one hepatocellular carcinoma case and two cutaneous melanoma cases.

The clonotype originates from an adult with an advanced solid tumor such as melanoma, head and neck, liver or kidney cancer. The sample consisted of CD4+ or CD8+ T cells sorted from blood, taken in a trial of the OX40 agonist ivuxolimab. This chain uses TRBV19 with TRBJ1-5, with 9 bases identical to TRBD1. The CDR3 here is CASTPTGGQPQHF. CDR3 in DNA: TGTGCCAGTACCCCGACAGGGGGTCAGCCCCAGCATTTT.